This TCR beta chain was captured in a study of blood T cell repertoires in COVID-19. Turning to the study itself: COVID-19 samples, acute and convalescent, were from the United States, Italy and Spain. Sources were T cells, B-cell-depleted T cells, or PBMCs; the material itself was cDNA or gDNA.

Per the original data handling: Researchers report that nucleated cell counts were estimated from reference gene primer amplification. Profiling relied on immunoSEQ multiplex PCR, and the TCRdb table lists in-frame clones only, not all of them. That table gives V, J and clone size, and the DNA gave D and trimming. The sample consists of around 200,000 clones, approximately 83% of them appearing once. Germline-derived CDR1 and CDR2 are LGHNA and YNFKEQ. J lost 6 bases, V lost 2 bases, and 4 bases had no gene match. The CDR3 length is 15 residues. This sequence originates from a human donor with acute or convalescent COVID-19. The donor label of this sample is uncertain. This chain links TRBV4-2 with TRBJ2-3; TRBD2 matches 11 bases. Sequenced sample: peripheral blood. As DNA, the CDR3 is TGTGCCAGCAGCCAACTAGCGGGGGGAGGGGATACGCAGTATTTT. This codes for CASSQLAGGGDTQYF.